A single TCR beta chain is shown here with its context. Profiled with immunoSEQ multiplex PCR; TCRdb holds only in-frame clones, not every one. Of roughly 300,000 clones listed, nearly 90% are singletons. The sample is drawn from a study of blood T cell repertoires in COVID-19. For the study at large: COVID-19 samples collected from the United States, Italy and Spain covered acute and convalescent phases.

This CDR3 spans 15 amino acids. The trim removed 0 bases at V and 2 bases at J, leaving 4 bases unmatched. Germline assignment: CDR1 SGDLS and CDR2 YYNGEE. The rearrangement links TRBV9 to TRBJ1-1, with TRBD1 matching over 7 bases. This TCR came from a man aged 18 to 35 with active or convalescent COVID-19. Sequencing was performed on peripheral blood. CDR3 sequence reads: CASSVAGQLNTEAFF. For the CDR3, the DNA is TGTGCCAGCAGCGTAGCGGGACAGCTTAACACTGAAGCTTTCTTT.